The entry that follows covers one T cell receptor beta chain sequence. The sample originates from a study of control samples from healthy donors and cancer patients. The assay was immunoSEQ multiplex PCR, and TCRdb's table has in-frame clones only and misses some. Counted here are 130,000 to 150,000 clones, 80% to 95% occurring once; the ten biggest clones make up almost 6%. The germline V gene encodes CDR1 LNHDA and CDR2 SQIVND (reference sequence). The CDR3 runs 14 residues. V gave up 5 bases and J gave up 7 bases, with 17 bases separating them. Material for sequencing was blood. This clonotype was sampled from a man between 18 and 35 years old in good health. This chain links TRBV19 with TRBJ1-2; TRBD1 might be the D (5 bases). CDR3 sequence (DNA): TGTGCCAGTAGTGGGGGGGACTACCATACTGGCTACACCTTC. It yields the protein CASSGGDYHTGYTF.